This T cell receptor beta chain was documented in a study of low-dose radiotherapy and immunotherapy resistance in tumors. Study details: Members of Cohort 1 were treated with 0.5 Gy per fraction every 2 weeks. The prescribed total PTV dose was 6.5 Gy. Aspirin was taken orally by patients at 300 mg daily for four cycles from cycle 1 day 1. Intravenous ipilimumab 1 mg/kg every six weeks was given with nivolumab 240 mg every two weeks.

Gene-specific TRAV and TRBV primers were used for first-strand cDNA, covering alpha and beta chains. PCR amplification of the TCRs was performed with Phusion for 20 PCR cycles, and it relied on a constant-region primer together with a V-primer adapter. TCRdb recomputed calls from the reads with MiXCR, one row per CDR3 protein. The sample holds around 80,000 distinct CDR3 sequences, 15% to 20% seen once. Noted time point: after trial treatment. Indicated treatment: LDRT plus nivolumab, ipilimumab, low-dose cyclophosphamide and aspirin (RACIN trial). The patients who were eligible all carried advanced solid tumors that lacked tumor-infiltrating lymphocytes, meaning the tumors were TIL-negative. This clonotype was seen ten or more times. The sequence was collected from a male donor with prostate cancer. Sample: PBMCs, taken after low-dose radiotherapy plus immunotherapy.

Written as DNA, the CDR3 is TGTGCCAGCAGCTTAGACAGGGTGTACACTGAAGCTTTCTTT. Its translation: CASSLDRVYTEAFF. V and J are TRBV7-9 and TRBJ1-1, with D possibly TRBD1 on 6 matching bases. This CDR3 region has 14 residues. V was pared by 1 base and J by 3 bases, with 9 bases between. Germline loops: CDR1 SEHNR, CDR2 FQNEAQ (reference sequence).